This TCR beta chain was documented in a study of chronic HIV infection and antiretroviral therapy. This clonotype was observed a handful of times. One entry per CDR3 protein, called by TCRdb with MiXCR from the 5' RACE reads. The repertoire holds some 37,000 distinct CDR3 sequences, with roughly 8% as singletons. CDR1 ENHRY and CDR2 SYGVKD come from the germline V gene. The CDR3 contains 16 residues. V gave up 0 bases and J gave up 5 bases, with 11 bases separating them. This clonotype was obtained from an adult who had HIV and had not received antiretroviral therapy, or was an uninfected healthy control (not recorded which). The J gene is TRBJ1-6, the V gene TRBV10-3; no firm D call. Sequenced material: peripheral blood. CDR3 sequence (DNA): TGTGCCATCAGTGAGTCGATAGTCCGGGATAATTCACCCCTCCACTTT. It encodes CAISESIVRDNSPLHF.